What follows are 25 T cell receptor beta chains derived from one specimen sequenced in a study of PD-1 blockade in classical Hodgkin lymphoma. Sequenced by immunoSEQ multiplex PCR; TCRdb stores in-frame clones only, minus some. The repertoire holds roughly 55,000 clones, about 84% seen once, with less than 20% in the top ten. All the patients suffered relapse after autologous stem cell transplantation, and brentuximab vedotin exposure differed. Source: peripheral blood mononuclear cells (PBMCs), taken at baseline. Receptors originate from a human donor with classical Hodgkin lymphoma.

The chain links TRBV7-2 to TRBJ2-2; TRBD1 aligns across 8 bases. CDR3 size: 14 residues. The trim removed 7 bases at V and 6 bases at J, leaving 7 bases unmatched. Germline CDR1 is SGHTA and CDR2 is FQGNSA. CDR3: CASKGQGAAGELFF. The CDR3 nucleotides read TGTGCCAGCAAAGGACAGGGTGCGGCCGGGGAGCTGTTTTTT. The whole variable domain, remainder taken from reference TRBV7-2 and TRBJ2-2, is GAGVSQSPSNKVTEKGKDVELRCDPISGHTALYWYRQSLGQGLEFLIYFQGNSAPDKSGLPSDRFSAERTGGSVSTLTIQRTQQEDSAVYLCASKGQGAAGELFFGEGSRLTVL.

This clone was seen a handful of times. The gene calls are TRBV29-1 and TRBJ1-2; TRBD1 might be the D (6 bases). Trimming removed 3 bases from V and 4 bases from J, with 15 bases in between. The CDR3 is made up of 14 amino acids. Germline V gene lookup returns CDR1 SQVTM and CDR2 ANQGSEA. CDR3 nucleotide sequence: TGCAGCGTTGATAGCCCCCCAGGGGCCTATGGCTACACCTTC. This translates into CSVDSPPGAYGYTF.

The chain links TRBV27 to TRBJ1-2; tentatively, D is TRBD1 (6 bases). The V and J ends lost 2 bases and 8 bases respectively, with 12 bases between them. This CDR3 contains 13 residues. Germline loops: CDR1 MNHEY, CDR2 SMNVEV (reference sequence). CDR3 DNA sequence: TGTGCCAGCAGTTTAGTAGGGGGGCGGGGCTACACCTTC. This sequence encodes CASSLVGGRGYTF.

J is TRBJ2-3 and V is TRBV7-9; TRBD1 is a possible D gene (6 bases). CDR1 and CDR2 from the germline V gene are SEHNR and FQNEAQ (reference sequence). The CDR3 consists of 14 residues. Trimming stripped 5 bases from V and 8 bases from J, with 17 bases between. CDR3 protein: CASSPSRGSGTQYF. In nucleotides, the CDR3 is TGTGCCAGCAGCCCCTCAAGGGGGTCTGGTACGCAGTATTTT. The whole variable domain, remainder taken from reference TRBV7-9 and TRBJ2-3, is DTGVSQNPRHKITKRGQNVTFRCDPISEHNRLYWYRQTLGQGPEFLTYFQNEAQLEKSRLLSDRFSAERPKGSFSTLEIQRTEQGDSAMYLCASSPSRGSGTQYFGPGTRLTVL.

CDR3 coding DNA: TGTGCCAGCAGCTTAGGGTATACGCAGTATTTT. Its protein product is CASSLGYTQYF. The rearrangement joins TRBV5-6 to TRBJ2-3; D call uncertain. The germline gives CDR1 SGHDT, CDR2 YYEEEE. With 2 bases removed from V and 7 bases from J, the gap between germline ends came to 5 bases. The CDR3 is 11 amino acids.

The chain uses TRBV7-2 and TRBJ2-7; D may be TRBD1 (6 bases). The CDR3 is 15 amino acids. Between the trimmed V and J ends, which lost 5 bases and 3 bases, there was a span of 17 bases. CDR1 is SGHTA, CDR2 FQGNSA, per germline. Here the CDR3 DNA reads TGTGCCAGCAGCAAGCGGACAGTTACGCTCTACGAGCAGTACTTC. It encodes CASSKRTVTLYEQYF.

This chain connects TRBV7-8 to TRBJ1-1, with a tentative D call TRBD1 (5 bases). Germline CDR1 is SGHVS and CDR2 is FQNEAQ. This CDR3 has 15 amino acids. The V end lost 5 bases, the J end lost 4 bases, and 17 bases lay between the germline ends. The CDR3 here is CASSHRGRPTTEAFF. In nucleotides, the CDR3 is TGTGCCAGCAGCCATAGGGGCAGGCCCACCACTGAAGCTTTCTTT.

The CDR3 reads CAWSLGPEKLFF. The CDR3 nucleotides read TGTGCCTGGAGCTTGGGACCTGAAAAACTGTTTTTT. The V and J genes are TRBV30 and TRBJ1-4; a weak D match, TRBD1 (5 bases). The CDR3 is made up of 12 amino acids. Germline-derived CDR1 and CDR2 are GTSNPN and SVGIG (reference sequence). The ends were cut back, 3 bases at V and 7 bases at J, with 9 bases in the middle.

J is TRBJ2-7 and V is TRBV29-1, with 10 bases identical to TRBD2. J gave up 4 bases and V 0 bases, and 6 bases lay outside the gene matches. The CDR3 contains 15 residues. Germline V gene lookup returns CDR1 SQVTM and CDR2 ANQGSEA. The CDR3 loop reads CSVEDRTSGRYEQYF. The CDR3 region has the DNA TGCAGCGTTGAAGATCGGACTAGCGGAAGATACGAGCAGTACTTC.

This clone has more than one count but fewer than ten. CDR3 nucleotides: TGTGCCAGCAGCCCCGTGGGGGGAGAGACCCAGTACTTC. It encodes CASSPVGGETQYF. J is TRBJ2-5 and V is TRBV9; tentatively, D is TRBD2 (6 bases). V lost 4 bases and J lost 4, with 11 bases in between. This CDR3 is built from 13 residues. Germline V gene sequence: CDR1 SGDLS, CDR2 YYNGEE.

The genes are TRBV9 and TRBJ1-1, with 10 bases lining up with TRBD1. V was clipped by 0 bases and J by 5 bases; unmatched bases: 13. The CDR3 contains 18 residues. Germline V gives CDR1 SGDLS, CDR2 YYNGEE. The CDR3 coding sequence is TGTGCCAGCAGCGTAGAAGAGGGAGACAGGGGGCGGAGAACTGAAGCTTTCTTT. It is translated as CASSVEEGDRGRRTEAFF.

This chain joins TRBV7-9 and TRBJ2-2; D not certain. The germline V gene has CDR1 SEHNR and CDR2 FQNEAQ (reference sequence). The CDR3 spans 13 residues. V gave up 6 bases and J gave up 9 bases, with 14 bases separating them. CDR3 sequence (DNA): TGTGCCAGCAGTCCAAGTGGGTACCGGGAGCTGTTTTTT. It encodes CASSPSGYRELFF.

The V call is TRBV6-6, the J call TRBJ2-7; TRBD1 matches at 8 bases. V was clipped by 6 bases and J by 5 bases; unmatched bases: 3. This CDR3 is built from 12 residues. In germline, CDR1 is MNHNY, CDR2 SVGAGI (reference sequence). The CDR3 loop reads CASRATGDEQYV. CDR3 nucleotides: TGTGCCAGCAGGGCGACAGGGGACGAGCAGTACGTC.

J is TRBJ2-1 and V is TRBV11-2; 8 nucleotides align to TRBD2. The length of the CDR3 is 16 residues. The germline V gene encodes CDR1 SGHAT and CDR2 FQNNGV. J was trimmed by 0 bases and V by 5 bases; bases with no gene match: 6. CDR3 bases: TGTGCCAGCAGCCCTATAGCGGGGAGCTCCTACAATGAGCAGTTCTTC. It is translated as CASSPIAGSSYNEQFF.

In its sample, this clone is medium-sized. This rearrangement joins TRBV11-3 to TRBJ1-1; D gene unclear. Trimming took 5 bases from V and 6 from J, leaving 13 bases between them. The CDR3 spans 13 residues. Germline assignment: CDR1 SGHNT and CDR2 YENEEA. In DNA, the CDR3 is TGTGCCAGCAGCCGAAGTAATTACGCTGAAGCTTTCTTT. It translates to CASSRSNYAEAFF.

The CDR3 reads CASSQQGASSQYF. In nucleotides, the CDR3 is TGCGCCAGCAGCCAACAGGGGGCCTCTTCACAGTATTTT. The rearrangement joins TRBV4-1 to TRBJ2-3, with 8 bases aligning to TRBD1. V shed 2 bases and J 12 bases; nucleotides not matched to a gene: 7. Germline CDR1 and CDR2: MGHRA and YSYEKL. The CDR3 contains 13 residues.

This CDR3 reads CASSPRGLNTIYF. In DNA form, the CDR3 reads TGTGCCAGCTCACCACGGGGATTAAACACCATATATTTT. The chain employs TRBV18 and TRBJ1-3; D is ambiguous. V shed 1 base and J shed 6 bases, with 7 bases lying between them. This CDR3 contains 13 residues. The germline V gene encodes CDR1 KGHSH and CDR2 LQKENI.

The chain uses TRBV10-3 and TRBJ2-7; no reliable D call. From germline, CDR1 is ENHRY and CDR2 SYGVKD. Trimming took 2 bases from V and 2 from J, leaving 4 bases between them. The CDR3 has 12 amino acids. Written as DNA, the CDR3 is TGTGCCATCAGTGAGACTACCTACGAGCAGTACTTC. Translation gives CAISETTYEQYF.

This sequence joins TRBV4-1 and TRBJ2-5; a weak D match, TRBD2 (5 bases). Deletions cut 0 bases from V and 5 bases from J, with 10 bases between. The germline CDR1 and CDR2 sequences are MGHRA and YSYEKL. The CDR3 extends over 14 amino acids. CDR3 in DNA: TGCGCCAGCAGCCAAGACCGATGGAGGGAGACCCAGTACTTC. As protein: CASSQDRWRETQYF.

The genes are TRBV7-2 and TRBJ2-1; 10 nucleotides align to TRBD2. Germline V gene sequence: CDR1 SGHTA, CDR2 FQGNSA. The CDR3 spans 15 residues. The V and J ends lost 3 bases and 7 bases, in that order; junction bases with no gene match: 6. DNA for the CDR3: TGTGCCAGCAGCTTGACTAGCGGGTGGGCAAATGAGCAGTTCTTC. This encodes CASSLTSGWANEQFF.

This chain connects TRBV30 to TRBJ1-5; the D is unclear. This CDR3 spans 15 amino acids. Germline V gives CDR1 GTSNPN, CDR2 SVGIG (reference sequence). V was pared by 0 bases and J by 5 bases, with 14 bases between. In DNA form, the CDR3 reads TGTGCCTGGAGTGTAAAGAGTACAGCATATCAGCCCCAGCATTTT. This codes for CAWSVKSTAYQPQHF.

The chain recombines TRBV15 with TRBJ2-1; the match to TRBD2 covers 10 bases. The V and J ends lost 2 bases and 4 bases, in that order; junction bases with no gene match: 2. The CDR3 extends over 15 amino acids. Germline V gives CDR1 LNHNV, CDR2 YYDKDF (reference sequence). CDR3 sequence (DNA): TGTGCCACCAGCAGAAGGACTAGCGGTTACAATGAGCAGTTCTTC. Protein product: CATSRRTSGYNEQFF.

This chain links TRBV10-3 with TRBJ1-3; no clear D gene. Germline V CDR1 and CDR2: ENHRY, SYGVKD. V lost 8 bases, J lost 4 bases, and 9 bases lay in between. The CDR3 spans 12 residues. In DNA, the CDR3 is TGTGCCATCGGAAGTGGGGGAAACACCATATATTTT. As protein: CAIGSGGNTIYF.

CDR3 DNA: TGCAGCGTGTTGACAGGGGGAAGCAATCAGCCCCAGCATTTT. Translating it yields CSVLTGGSNQPQHF. The chain recombines TRBV29-1 with TRBJ1-5, with 9 positions matching TRBD1. J was trimmed by 1 base and V by 6 bases; bases with no gene match: 4. This CDR3 spans 14 amino acids. Germline-derived CDR1 and CDR2 are SQVTM and ANQGSEA.

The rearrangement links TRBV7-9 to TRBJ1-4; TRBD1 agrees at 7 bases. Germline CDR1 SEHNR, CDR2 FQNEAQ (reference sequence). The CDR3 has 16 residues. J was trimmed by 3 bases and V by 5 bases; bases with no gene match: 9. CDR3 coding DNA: TGTGCCAGCAGCAATCCCCCAGGGGGTGCTAATGAAAAACTGTTTTTT. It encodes CASSNPPGGANEKLFF.